This TCR beta chain stems from a study of long-term antiretroviral therapy in people with HIV (dated 2022 in TCRdb). Describing the broader study: The earliest samples were collected roughly a decade before the 2015 WHO recommendation for immediate ART, at a time when ART was usually postponed until CD4 counts fell. Whether ART initiation and durable HIV suppression were associated with changes in peripheral blood TRB repertoire composition and diversity was tested in a retrospective serial study. A total of 150 to 200 cryopreserved PBMC samples were contributed to the cohort by 30 adults with confirmed HIV infection, with samples collected serially over a mean of roughly six years (range 1-12). Of the 30 participants with HIV, about twelve were female. No cross-contamination during QIAcube processing turned up in test extractions that ran a monoclonal T-cell line alongside more than 30 polyclonal samples.

As encoded in the germline V gene (reference sequence), CDR1 is GTSNPN while CDR2 is SVGIG. V is cut by 5 bases and J by 4 bases, and the space between the germline ends is 8 bases. The CDR3 has 11 amino acids, counting the end cysteine and phenylalanine. Only the CDR3 part of the read is kept: 33 bases, read in frame from the first base. Overall results and qualifications from the work: Inferences about post-ART repertoire changes were limited because no data were available on ART adherence, viral resistance or therapy changes. Limited PBMC availability meant only the TCR beta chain was sequenced, without alpha chain pairing. ART initiation was associated with a significant increase in TRB diversity, but diversity stayed significantly below transplant donor controls even after long-term ART. Unsorted PBMC were profiled instead of sorted CD4+ and CD8+ T cells because pre-ART samples had limited cell numbers. Narrower CDR3 length ranges were observed in HIV repertoires than in controls, and an antigen-experienced repertoire with only a slight naive shift after ART was suggested by the network structure. Expanded TRB clones identified before ART initiation dominated the repertoire across all time points, though the dominance fluctuated and decreased in many PLHIV after ART. Samples dated from the mid-2000s to the late 2010s, and the ART regimens used may be less effective than current ones.

To be included, a participant needed at least one PBMC sample from before ART initiation plus at least two post-ART samples. Every participant with HIV received treatment in the United States of America. Before DNA extraction, cryopreserved samples of roughly 0.9-11 million PBMC were thawed and then washed. At the time of the earliest PBMC sample, participants with HIV were aged between roughly 20 and 55 years. Per participant, PBMC samples came from 1-4 timepoints prior to ART initiation and 2-8 timepoints following ART initiation, for a median of 7 samples. For every participant, serial HIV viral load, CD4+ T-cell count, ART history and demographic data were obtained. Genomic DNA was extracted from unsorted PBMC with a Qiagen kit on a QIAcube, with processing performed in batches of 12 samples. For this clone: Its antigen is unknown. No qualities accompany the bases; no much larger clone lies one base away.

The immunoSEQ hsTCRB v3.0 assay was used at survey level resolution to sequence the TRB variable region. TRB sequencing targeted a depth of about 35,000-55,000 T-cell genomes per sample. An Illumina MiSeq with a v3 150-cycle kit was used to sequence the pooled TRB libraries. From the authors' description of their analysis: Analysis of repertoires was carried out in R inside a reproducible Nextflow workflow spanning QC, data transformation and analysis. Custom analyses were implemented in LymphoSeq2, an R package for AIRR-Seq data exploration. A few samples yielding fewer than 5000 total TRB sequences were excluded, leaving 188 analyzed HIV repertoires. Of the roughly 180 retained HIV repertoires, some 60 were collected before and about 130 after ART initiation. Repertoires were downsampled to 5000 TRB nucleotide sequences, with summary statistics averaged over 100 downsampling iterations. The analysis kept only TRB sequences whose CDR3 regions were at least seven amino acids long. Diversity was measured with a Shannon entropy-derived clonality score and the Gini coefficient. Repertoire networks linked the top 5000 CDR3 amino acid sequences whenever two sequences differed by an edit distance of one. Antigen specificity groups and MHC restriction were predicted for TRB CDR3 amino acid sequences with GLIPH2. To flag known CMV, EBV, HIV or tissue antigen associations, CDR3 amino acid sequences were matched against VDJdb and McPAS-TCR. Pre-ART, post-ART and control groups were compared with Wilcoxon signed-rank tests and Holm-Bonferroni correction. TCRdb took this table from immuneACCESS and kept in-frame rearrangements with V and J called. Such tables lack part of the clones; where checked against another copy, unresolved V genes explain under half of the gap, and the rest is unexplained. V and J calls and clone size are given by that table; D and trimming were obtained from the DNA. A total of about 23,000 clones appear in this sample, around 81% of them only once. Of the sample, less than 15% is held by the ten largest clones.

This TCR came from a man aged 40-49 years with HIV. The rearrangement joined TRBV30 to TRBJ1-2, with TRBD1 as a weak D call on 5 bases. Specimen: unsorted PBMCs, collected 1.6 years after starting antiretroviral therapy. In nucleotides, the sequence is TGTGCCTGGGACAGATTCTATGGCTACACCTTC. This gives the protein CAWDRFYGYTF. The full variable domain, with segments outside the CDR3 supplied by the reference TRBV30 and TRBJ1-2 proteins, appears as SQTIHQWPATLVQPVGSPLSLECTVEGTSNPNLYWYRQAAGRGLQLLFYSVGIGQISSEVPQNLSASRPQDRQFILSSKKLLLSDSGFYLCAWDRFYGYTFGSGTRLTVV.